The TCR beta chain described here comes from a study of blood T cell repertoires in COVID-19. Germline V gene lookup returns CDR1 GTSNPN and CDR2 SVGIG (reference sequence). Losses at the gene ends were 3 bases for V and 3 bases for J; bases not matched to a gene: 8. This CDR3 is built from 15 residues. Method: immunoSEQ multiplex PCR; TCRdb's copy keeps in-frame clones and lacks some. The repertoire holds roughly 250,000 clones, with 88% as singletons. This sequence was found in a woman aged 40 to 49 with acute COVID-19. The chain is built from TRBV30 and TRBJ2-1, with TRBD1 matching 7 bases. The sequenced sample consisted of PBMCs or T cells enriched from blood (not recorded which). CDR3 protein: CAWRAGTVFYNEQFF. The CDR3 coding sequence is TGTGCCTGGAGAGCCGGGACAGTCTTCTACAATGAGCAGTTCTTC.